The following is a T cell receptor beta chain sequence with its context. The data stem from a study of T cell responses to AZD1222 COVID-19 vaccine. With 1 base clipped from V and 6 bases from J, the junction kept 10 bases outside the gene matches. The CDR3 runs 16 residues. From germline, CDR1 is GTSNPN and CDR2 SVGIG (reference sequence). Assay used: immunoSEQ multiplex PCR; TCRdb lists only in-frame clones, some missing. The sample comprises over 90,000 clones, roughly 89% of which are singletons, and under 50% rests with the top ten. This receptor was identified in an adult in good health. V is TRBV30 and J is TRBJ2-1; 9 bases agree with TRBD2. The sequences come from peripheral blood, collected on day 0 of AZD1222 vaccination. The CDR3 nucleotides read TGTGCCTGGAGTGATACCCCGGGACTAGCCCCCAATGAGCAGTTCTTC. Its protein is CAWSDTPGLAPNEQFF.